Shown below are 27 T cell receptor beta chains from a single sample sequenced in a study of CD8 T cells in Susac syndrome. An amount of RNA that ranged from 0.5 to 1 ug was reverse transcribed with random hexamers. TCRdb re-analysed the immunoSEQ multiplex PCR reads in MiXCR, keeping a single row per CDR3 protein. The table includes 80,000 to 90,000 distinct CDR3 sequences, over 80% detected once. Sequenced material: CD8+ T cells from PBMCs. The source of these receptors is a human donor in good health.

The chain carries TRBV7-9 and TRBJ2-7, with 7 bases fitting TRBD2. Germline assignment: CDR1 SEHNR and CDR2 FQNEAQ (reference sequence). The CDR3 is made up of 15 amino acids. Trimming cost V 2 bases and J 1 base; bases outside gene matches: 5. CDR3 bases: TGTGCCAGCAGCTTACCGACGGGGGGATCCTACGAGCAGTACTTC. Protein product: CASSLPTGGSYEQYF.

The gene calls are TRBV4-1 and TRBJ2-1; perhaps TRBD1 as D (5 bases). V lost 5 bases and J lost 6, with 8 bases in between. The CDR3 is 12 amino acids. Germline V gene data show CDR1 as MGHRA and CDR2 as YSYEKL. The CDR3 coding sequence is TGCGCCAGCAGCTGGCAGGGCAATGAGCAGTTCTTC. This encodes CASSWQGNEQFF.

This chain connects TRBV7-9 to TRBJ2-7; D perhaps matches TRBD1 (6 bases). V lost 2 bases and J 3 bases, leaving 11 bases between the germline ends. Looked up from germline, CDR1 is SEHNR and CDR2 is FQNEAQ (reference sequence). The CDR3 is 14 residues long. In nucleotides, the CDR3 is TGTGCCAGCAGCTTAACAGGGTCGGGCTACGAGCAGTACTTC. The encoded protein is CASSLTGSGYEQYF.

This clonotype was seen only once. This sequence joins TRBV5-4 and TRBJ2-3; no firm D call. The CDR3 totals 15 residues. The ends were cut back, 4 bases at V and 2 bases at J, with 14 bases in the middle. Per the germline V gene, CDR1 is SGHNT and CDR2 is YYREEE (reference sequence). The CDR3 DNA sequence: TGTGCCAGCAGCGCCGGCCCATCCCTCACAGATACGCAGTATTTT. This translates into CASSAGPSLTDTQYF.

The chain employs TRBV20-1 and TRBJ1-4, with 11 nucleotides matching TRBD1. V was pared by 0 bases and J by 7 bases, with 1 base of the junction left unmatched. Germline V gives CDR1 DFQATT, CDR2 SNEGSKA (reference sequence). The CDR3 is made up of 14 amino acids. CDR3 region: CSARDGTGGEKLFF. The CDR3 DNA sequence: TGCAGTGCTAGAGACGGGACAGGGGGTGAAAAACTGTTTTTT.

The chain uses TRBV7-7 and TRBJ2-7; 8 nucleotides match TRBD1. This CDR3 has 14 amino acids. Germline V gene sequence: CDR1 SSHAT, CDR2 FNYEAQ (reference sequence). Germline trimming cut 1 base from V and 3 bases from J; bases unmatched to any gene: 2. CDR3 nucleotides: TGTGCCAGCAGCTTAGAACAGGGGGGCTACGAGCAGTACTTC. Its translation: CASSLEQGGYEQYF.

The CDR3 DNA follows: TGTGCCAGTAGTCTCACCTTCAGGGGTGCGCGTTACACTGAAGCTTTCTTT. Protein: CASSLTFRGARYTEAFF. This rearrangement joins TRBV19 to TRBJ1-1; weak D call: TRBD1 (6 bases). Germline CDR1 reads LNHDA; CDR2 reads SQIVND (reference sequence). The CDR3 extends over 17 amino acids. Trimming removed 5 bases from V and 3 bases from J, with 22 bases in between.

The chain recombines TRBV27 with TRBJ1-4; 8 nucleotides agree with TRBD1. J gave up 9 bases and V 5 bases, and 14 bases lay outside the gene matches. Germline assignment: CDR1 MNHEY and CDR2 SMNVEV (reference sequence). This CDR3 is 16 amino acids long. The CDR3 DNA is TGTGCCAGCAGTGATCCCGGGACAGGCCTACCGAAAAAACTGTTTTTT. This sequence encodes CASSDPGTGLPKKLFF.

The rearrangement links TRBV7-6 to TRBJ1-2, with D hard to call. The germline V gene encodes CDR1 SGHVS and CDR2 FNYEAQ. CDR3 length: 16 residues. Trimming shortened V by 1 base and J by 3 bases, and 15 bases separated the two germline ends. CDR3 residues: CASSLDPGSSDYGYTF. The CDR3 DNA follows: TGTGCCAGCAGCTTAGATCCGGGATCGTCTGACTATGGCTACACCTTC.

This chain links TRBV3-1 with TRBJ1-1, with 7 nucleotides matching TRBD1. The CDR3 spans 15 residues. Germline CDR1 reads LGHDT; CDR2 reads YNNKEL (reference sequence). V shed 3 bases, J shed 3 bases, and the junction held 7 bases outside the gene matches. CDR3 DNA sequence: TGTGCCAGCAGCCACCCGACAGGGTCGGACACTGAAGCTTTCTTT. This encodes CASSHPTGSDTEAFF.

The rearrangement links TRBV12-3 or TRBV12-4 to TRBJ2-3; 11 bases align to TRBD2. This CDR3 is 17 amino acids long. V lost 2 bases, J lost 3 bases, and 7 bases stayed unmatched. This CDR3 reads CASSLPVAGGPTDTQYF. CDR3 DNA: TGTGCCAGCAGTTTACCGGTAGCGGGGGGGCCAACAGATACGCAGTATTTT.

This clonotype occurred once. V is TRBV9 and J is TRBJ2-7; 7 bases align to TRBD1. J gave up 2 bases and V 3 bases, and 5 bases lay outside the gene matches. Germline V CDR1 and CDR2: SGDLS, YYNGEE. The CDR3 loop spans 14 amino acids. DNA of the CDR3: TGTGCCAGCAGCGGAGACGACAGGGCCTACGAGCAGTACTTC. This codes for CASSGDDRAYEQYF. Full variable domain (outside the CDR3, taken from reference TRBV9 and TRBJ2-7): DSGVTQTPKHLITATGQRVTLRCSPRSGDLSVYWYQQSLDQGLQFLIQYYNGEERAKGNILERFSAQQFPDLHSELNLSSLELGDSALYFCASSGDDRAYEQYFGPGTRLTVT.

This chain joins TRBV6-1 and TRBJ2-7; D might be TRBD1 (5 bases). Looked up from germline, CDR1 is MNHNS and CDR2 is SASEGT. This CDR3 spans 16 amino acids. Between the trimmed V and J ends, which lost 6 bases and 3 bases, there was a span of 21 bases. The CDR3 DNA is TGTGCCAGCAGGGGCAGGGATCTGCCTTTCAGCTACGAGCAGTACTTC. This encodes CASRGRDLPFSYEQYF.

The rearrangement joins TRBV6-1 to TRBJ1-2; the D gene is possibly TRBD1 (5 bases). Per germline, CDR1 MNHNS and CDR2 SASEGT. The CDR3 extends over 15 amino acids. Deletions cut 7 bases from V and 0 bases from J, with 15 bases between. The CDR3 DNA is TGTGCCAGCACCTCCGGGACGGGAGCTAACTATGGCTACACCTTC. This translates into CASTSGTGANYGYTF.

V gene TRBV5-1 combines with J gene TRBJ1-2; 8 bases fit TRBD1. V shed 3 bases, J shed 8 bases, and the junction held 12 bases outside the gene matches. Germline V gene sequence: CDR1 SGHRS, CDR2 YFSETQ. This CDR3 has 15 residues. This CDR3 reads CASSSRTGIPSGYTF. The CDR3 DNA is TGCGCCAGCAGCTCGAGGACAGGGATCCCCTCCGGCTACACCTTC. The full variable domain, in which reference TRBV5-1 and TRBJ1-2 provide the parts outside the CDR3, is KAGVTQTPRYLIKTRGQQVTLSCSPISGHRSVSWYQQTPGQGLQFLFEYFSETQRNKGNFPGRFSGRQFSNSRSEMNVSTLELGDSALYLCASSSRTGIPSGYTFGSGTRLTVV.

This clonotype was counted a single time. CDR3 coding DNA: TGTGCCAGCAGCGCTAGCGTTGAGCAGTTCTTC. This gives the protein CASSASVEQFF. This rearrangement joins TRBV5-4 to TRBJ2-1; D might be TRBD2 (6 bases). The CDR3 is 11 amino acids. The V and J ends lost 4 bases and 9 bases respectively, with 8 bases between them. Germline CDR1 and CDR2: SGHNT and YYREEE (reference sequence).

The genes are TRBV3-1 and TRBJ2-5; D is ambiguous. Per germline, CDR1 LGHDT and CDR2 YNNKEL (reference sequence). V was cut by 4 bases and J by 1 base, with 10 bases left in between. The CDR3 is 14 residues long. This CDR3 is CASSLVGPQETQYF. The DNA of the CDR3 is TGTGCCAGCAGCCTCGTAGGGCCCCAAGAGACCCAGTACTTC.

The chain is built from TRBV12-3 or TRBV12-4 and TRBJ2-3; no definite D call. Trimming took off 1 base at V and 14 bases at J, with 13 bases between the two ends. The CDR3 extends over 12 amino acids. The CDR3 DNA is TGTGCCAGCAGTTTAGGTAACCGGGTGGGGTATTTT. Protein product: CASSLGNRVGYF.

V and J are TRBV20-1 and TRBJ2-7; D is unresolved. Trimming shortened V by 6 bases and J by 3 bases, and 15 bases separated the two germline ends. Germline lookup yields CDR1 DFQATT and CDR2 SNEGSKA (reference sequence). The CDR3 runs 13 residues. Here the CDR3 reads CSATFSGNYEQYF. The CDR3 DNA reads as TGCAGTGCGACCTTCTCGGGTAACTACGAGCAGTACTTC.

The chain joins TRBV27 to TRBJ1-2, with a tentative D call TRBD1 (5 bases). CDR3 size: 13 residues. The germline gives CDR1 MNHEY, CDR2 SMNVEV (reference sequence). V was shortened by 3 bases and J by 6 bases, with 11 bases between the two germline ends. CDR3 loop: CASSFGGVDGYTF. CDR3 nucleotides: TGTGCCAGCAGTTTTGGAGGGGTTGATGGCTACACCTTC.

The rearrangement links TRBV27 to TRBJ2-3; 10 positions agree with TRBD2. The CDR3 loop spans 18 amino acids. V trimming: 0 bases; J trimming: 2 bases; junction bases outside the gene matches: 8. The germline V gene encodes CDR1 MNHEY and CDR2 SMNVEV (reference sequence). Written as DNA, the CDR3 is TGTGCCAGCAGTTTATCGTTAATAGCGGGGGGCCTCACAGATACGCAGTATTTT. Translating gives CASSLSLIAGGLTDTQYF.

V and J are TRBV4-1 and TRBJ1-1; D perhaps matches TRBD1 (5 bases). Germline V CDR1 and CDR2: MGHRA, YSYEKL. The V end was cut by 6 bases, the J end by 5 bases, with 19 bases between. The CDR3 extends over 15 amino acids. CDR3 in amino acids: CASSRSLPGGTEAFF. In DNA form, the CDR3 reads TGCGCCAGCAGTCGATCTCTGCCGGGGGGGACTGAAGCTTTCTTT.

The CDR3 reads CAISSNNEQFF. CDR3 sequence (DNA): TGTGCCATCAGTTCCAACAATGAGCAGTTCTTC. The V call is TRBV10-3, the J call TRBJ2-1; D remains ambiguous. Germline CDR1 and CDR2: ENHRY and SYGVKD. The ends were cut back, 5 bases at V and 5 bases at J, with 4 bases in the middle. This CDR3 spans 11 amino acids.

This chain uses TRBV5-1 with TRBJ1-2; D not resolved. V was clipped by 0 bases and J by 2 bases, with 8 bases between them. From germline, CDR1 is SGHRS and CDR2 YFSETQ. This CDR3 is 14 amino acids long. The CDR3 DNA follows: TGCGCCAGCAGCTTGGATGTACAAAACTATGGCTACACCTTC. As protein: CASSLDVQNYGYTF.

This clonotype came up once. The chain has TRBV27 and TRBJ2-5, with D maybe TRBD2 (7 bases). CDR1 and CDR2 (germline): MNHEY, SMNVEV (reference sequence). The CDR3 sequence is 14 residues long. The V end was cut by 5 bases, the J end by 5 bases, with 15 bases between. The CDR3: CASSLLGGGETQYF. The CDR3 coding sequence is TGTGCCAGCAGTCTTCTGGGCGGGGGCGAGACCCAGTACTTC.

This rearrangement joins TRBV12-3 or TRBV12-4 to TRBJ1-3; possibly TRBD1 for D (6 bases). Trimming pared 7 bases from V and 11 bases from J, leaving 27 bases between. CDR3 length: 16 amino acids. This CDR3 is CASTQTARRTDSAIYF. In DNA, the CDR3 is TGTGCCAGCACTCAAACTGCCCGAAGGACAGATTCCGCCATATATTTT.

The chain employs TRBV7-9 and TRBJ2-6, with D possibly matching TRBD1 (5 bases). The germline V and J ends were trimmed by 2 bases and 0 bases, with 8 bases remaining between them. The CDR3 sequence is 16 residues long. CDR1 and CDR2 from the germline V gene are SEHNR and FQNEAQ (reference sequence). Written as DNA, the CDR3 is TGTGCCAGCAGCTTAATAGGGGTCTCTGGGGCCAACGTCCTGACTTTC. It codes for CASSLIGVSGANVLTF.